These 9 T cell receptor beta chains share one sample of origin, sequenced in a study of regulatory T cells in long-lasting Graves disease. Time point defined: newly diagnosed GD, antithyroid drugs for less than 3 months. RNA extracted from PBMCs served as the sequencing template. Both iRepertoire HTBI primers and Arm-PCR of CDR3 regions were used to build the TCR beta libraries. TCRdb independently ran MiXCR on the multiplex PCR reads; one entry per CDR3 protein. The sample holds about half a million distinct CDR3 sequences, 12% seen once. These data were also filed under a second study, of T cells in Graves' hyperthyroidism and ophthalmopathy.

The specimen comprised peripheral blood mononuclear cells (PBMCs), sampled at new diagnosis, from a patient treated with antithyroid drugs. The receptor set was obtained from a woman younger than 45 with Graves disease.

Ten or more counts support this clonotype. The CDR3 DNA is TGTGCCAGCAGCTCCGCCAGACTAGCGGGAGCTCACGAGCAGTACTTC. It encodes CASSSARLAGAHEQYF. This rearrangement joins TRBV5-8 to TRBJ2-7; 12 bases map to TRBD2. Germline V gene sequence: CDR1 SGHTS, CDR2 YDEGEE. The CDR3 is 16 amino acids. J lost 5 bases, V lost 3 bases, and 9 bases had no gene match.

Ten or more counts support this clonotype. The genes are TRBV19 and TRBJ2-6; unclear D gene. Between the trimmed V and J ends, which lost 4 bases and 0 bases, there was a span of 13 bases. The CDR3 sequence is 17 residues long. Germline-derived CDR1 and CDR2 are LNHDA and SQIVND (reference sequence). CDR3 DNA sequence: TGTGCCAGTAGTAAGGTCAGAGGATACTCTGGGGCCAACGTCCTGACTTTC. The encoded protein is CASSKVRGYSGANVLTF.

This clonotype was seen many times. The chain has TRBV6-2 or TRBV6-3 and TRBJ1-3, with TRBD1 as a possible D gene (5 bases). From germline, CDR1 is MNHEY and CDR2 SVGEGT. The CDR3 length is 14 residues. Trimming stripped 7 bases from V and 0 bases from J, with 10 bases between. The DNA for the CDR3 is TGTGCCAGCACTTTCGACAGCTCTGGAAACACCATATATTTT. It translates to CASTFDSSGNTIYF.

The chain carries TRBV6-2 or TRBV6-3 and TRBJ2-1; 14 nucleotides agree with TRBD2. Trimming at V came to 2 bases and at J to 9 bases, leaving 3 bases not matched to a gene. CDR3 length equals 15 residues. CDR1 MNHEY and CDR2 SVGEGT come from the germline V gene. CDR3 DNA: TGTGCCAGCAGTTACGGCGGACTAGCGGGAGGTGAGCAGTTCTTC. Protein sequence: CASSYGGLAGGEQFF.

This clonotype was observed many times. The chain employs TRBV6-2 or TRBV6-3 and TRBJ2-4; D is perhaps TRBD2 (5 bases). The germline CDR1 and CDR2 sequences are MNHEY and SVGEGT. With 7 bases removed from V and 0 bases from J, the gap between germline ends came to 10 bases. CDR3 length: 14 amino acids. CDR3 sequence (DNA): TGTGCCAGCATGACTACAGTAGCCAAAAACATTCAGTACTTC. Its protein product is CASMTTVAKNIQYF.

This clonotype appeared many times. This chain joins TRBV28 and TRBJ1-2; D call uncertain. Germline CDR1 MDHEN, CDR2 SYDVKM. Trimming stripped 3 bases from V and 4 bases from J, with 9 bases between. The CDR3 consists of 13 residues. The DNA of the CDR3 is TGTGCCAGCAGTTTTGCGGTAATCTATGGCTACACCTTC. Translating gives CASSFAVIYGYTF.

This clonotype was counted between two and nine times. This chain connects TRBV18 to TRBJ1-5; D gene unclear. There are 14 residues in the CDR3. Germline-derived CDR1 and CDR2 are KGHSH and LQKENI. Trimming pared 4 bases from V and 0 bases from J, leaving 7 bases between. DNA of the CDR3: TGTGCCAGCTCACGGGGTCCTAGCAATCAGCCCCAGCATTTT. Translated, it gives CASSRGPSNQPQHF.

In its sample, this clonotype was seen many times. The V gene is TRBV12-3 or TRBV12-4, the J gene TRBJ1-5, with TRBD1 matching over 9 bases. Trimming cost V 5 bases and J 6 bases; bases outside gene matches: 5. The CDR3 extends over 14 amino acids. In nucleotides, the CDR3 is TGTGCCAGCAGTGAAGGGACAGGGCTTCAGCCCCAGCATTTT. Translating gives CASSEGTGLQPQHF.

This clonotype has at least ten counts. The gene calls are TRBV27 and TRBJ2-7, with D possibly being TRBD1 or TRBD2 (5 bases each). Trimming shortened V by 2 bases and J by 1 base, and 18 bases separated the two germline ends. Germline V gene sequence: CDR1 MNHEY, CDR2 SMNVEV (reference sequence). CDR3 length equals 17 residues. The CDR3 sequence: CASSLTGPSLWSYEQYF. The CDR3 DNA reads as TGTGCCAGCAGTTTAACGGGACCCTCCCTTTGGTCCTACGAGCAGTACTTC.